This entry lists 3 T cell receptor beta chains sequenced from one sample in a study of CD8 T cells in Susac syndrome. RNA amounts of roughly 0.45 to 1 ug underwent reverse transcription with random hexamers. MiXCR was run by TCRdb on the immunoSEQ multiplex PCR reads, yielding one entry per CDR3 protein. The sample comprises 65,000 to 100,000 distinct CDR3 sequences, roughly 96% of which are singletons, and roughly 0.4% rests with the top ten. Sequencing was performed on CD8+ T cells from PBMCs. These receptors were obtained from a human donor with Susac syndrome.

This chain connects TRBV6-5 to TRBJ2-7; the D is unclear. Germline V CDR1 and CDR2: MNHEY, SVGAGI. With 7 bases removed from V and 10 bases from J, the gap between germline ends came to 20 bases. The CDR3 spans 13 residues. The CDR3 is CASTAGTEFFQYF. CDR3 DNA sequence: TGTGCCAGCACCGCCGGCACAGAATTTTTCCAGTACTTC.

The chain employs TRBV5-6 and TRBJ1-2; D not certain. The CDR3 is 16 residues long. V lost 4 bases to trimming and J lost 3 bases, with 19 bases between them. Germline CDR1 reads SGHDT; CDR2 reads YYEEEE. CDR3 DNA: TGTGCCAGCAGCCCGCACTTGGAGTCGAGTTACTATGGCTACACCTTC. Its protein is CASSPHLESSYYGYTF.

This clonotype came up once. V is TRBV12-3 or TRBV12-4 and J is TRBJ2-3; D uncertain. V lost 5 bases and J 3 bases, leaving 9 bases between the germline ends. This CDR3 region has 13 residues. DNA for the CDR3: TGTGCCAGCAGTCGCAGTCTGACAGATACGCAGTATTTT. Translation gives CASSRSLTDTQYF.